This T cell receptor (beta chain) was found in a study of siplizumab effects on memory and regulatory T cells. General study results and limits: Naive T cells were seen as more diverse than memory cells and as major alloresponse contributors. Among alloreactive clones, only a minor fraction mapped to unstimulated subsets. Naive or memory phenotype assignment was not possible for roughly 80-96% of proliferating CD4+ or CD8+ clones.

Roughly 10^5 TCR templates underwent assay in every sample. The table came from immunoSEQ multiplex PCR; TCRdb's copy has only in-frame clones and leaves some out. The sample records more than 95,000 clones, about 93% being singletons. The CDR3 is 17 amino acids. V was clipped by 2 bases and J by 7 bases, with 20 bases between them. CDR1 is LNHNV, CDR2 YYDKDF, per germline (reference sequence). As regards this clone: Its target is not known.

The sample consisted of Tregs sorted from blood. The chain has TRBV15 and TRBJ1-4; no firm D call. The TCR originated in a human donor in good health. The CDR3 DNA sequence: TGTGCCACCAGCAGATTACAACGGCTGGTGGTAGGTGAAAAACTGTTTTTT. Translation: CATSRLQRLVVGEKLFF.